These 15 T cell receptor beta chains were sequenced from one sample in a study of cytomegalovirus exposure and HLA in healthy donors. The PCR was carried out with 60 Vbeta primers and 13 Jbeta primers. TCRdb's copy holds only in-frame clones and misses some; the assay was immunoSEQ multiplex PCR. The sample has around 130,000 clones; 74% are singletons. What was sequenced was PBMCs. These receptors all stem from a man aged 35 to 55 in good health and CMV-seropositive.

This chain links TRBV28 with TRBJ2-7; 10 bases match TRBD1. V was pared by 6 bases and J by 3 bases, with 8 bases of the junction left unmatched. Looked up from germline, CDR1 is MDHEN and CDR2 is SYDVKM. The CDR3 is made up of 15 amino acids. CDR3: CASRGIRTGGYEQYF. CDR3 DNA: TGTGCCAGCAGGGGGATTCGGACAGGGGGCTACGAGCAGTACTTC.

The sample holds a few counts of this clone. The chain carries TRBV21-1 and TRBJ2-5; the table gives TRBD1 as D, unverified against the DNA. TRBV21-1 is labeled a pseudogene. The CDR3 is made up of 13 amino acids. The CDR3: CASSKGAEETQYF. CDR3 coding DNA: TGTGCCAGCAGCAAAGGGGCAGAGGAGACCCAGTACTTC.

The CDR3 coding sequence is TGCAGCGGGCTAGCGGGGAACTACGAGCAGTACTTC. This gives the protein CSGLAGNYEQYF. The chain joins TRBV29-1 to TRBJ2-7, with 9 bases matching TRBD2. The CDR3 covers 12 residues. Trimming cost V 7 bases and J 3 bases; bases outside gene matches: 4. Germline V gene data show CDR1 as SQVTM and CDR2 as ANQGSEA.

Worth noting for this clone: In the same sample, other DNA sequences code for this CDR3. The chain has TRBV18 and TRBJ2-7; 10 bases line up with TRBD1. CDR3 length equals 14 residues. V dropped 6 bases and J dropped 1; count of bases not matched to a gene: 3. In germline, CDR1 is KGHSH, CDR2 LQKENI. CDR3 DNA: TGTGCCAGCTCGCGGGACAGGGGATCCTACGAGCAGTACTTC. Encoded protein: CASSRDRGSYEQYF.

This clone was seen only once. The V and J genes are TRBV18 and TRBJ2-7, with 13 bases identical to TRBD2. V shed 0 bases, J shed 2 bases, and the junction held 1 base outside the gene matches. Looked up from germline, CDR1 is KGHSH and CDR2 is LQKENI. The length of the CDR3 is 16 residues. In DNA, the CDR3 is TGTGCCAGCTCACCACCCGGGACTAGCGGGGCCTACGAGCAGTACTTC. Residues: CASSPPGTSGAYEQYF.

This clone has a single count. CDR3: CASSRSPGREQPQHF. CDR3 coding DNA: TGTGCCAGCAGCCGATCCCCAGGGCGAGAACAGCCCCAGCATTTT. This sequence joins TRBV9 and TRBJ1-5, with a tentative D call TRBD1 (5 bases). The germline gives CDR1 SGDLS, CDR2 YYNGEE. The V gene lost 4 bases and the J gene lost 7 bases, with 18 bases spanning the gap. The CDR3 runs to 15 residues.

This chain links TRBV4-2 with TRBJ1-1, with unresolved D. V was pared by 1 base and J by 3 bases, with 6 bases between. This CDR3 has 13 residues. Germline CDR1 reads LGHNA; CDR2 reads YNFKEQ. The CDR3 DNA is TGTGCCAGCAGCCAAGGGAGGGACACTGAAGCTTTCTTT. Its protein is CASSQGRDTEAFF.

The rearrangement links TRBV6-4 to TRBJ1-5; 8 nucleotides align to TRBD1. Trimming cost V 6 bases and J 3 bases; bases outside gene matches: 7. Germline CDR1 MRHNA, CDR2 SNTAGT. CDR3 length equals 15 residues. CDR3 protein: CASSARQGHNQPQHF. The DNA for the CDR3 is TGTGCCAGCAGCGCTAGACAGGGGCACAATCAGCCCCAGCATTTT.

This clone has a handful of counts. The chain is built from TRBV19 and TRBJ2-7; TRBD2 aligns across 7 bases. In germline, CDR1 is LNHDA, CDR2 SQIVND (reference sequence). Trimming removed 2 bases from V and 3 bases from J; junction bases left unmatched: 4. This CDR3 has 14 residues. The CDR3 spells CASSIKRDRYEQYF. The CDR3 DNA reads as TGTGCCAGTAGTATAAAGCGGGATCGCTACGAGCAGTACTTC.

The chain links TRBV10-2 to TRBJ2-7, with unresolved D. This CDR3 is built from 15 residues. Per germline, CDR1 WSHSY and CDR2 SAAADI. Between the trimmed V and J ends, which lost 6 bases and 0 bases, there was a span of 15 bases. The CDR3 nucleotides read TGCGCCAGCAGAAACACCCGTACTATCTCCTACGAGCAGTACTTC. Protein: CASRNTRTISYEQYF.

The J gene is TRBJ1-4, the V gene TRBV19; D call uncertain. V shed 5 bases and J shed 6 bases, with 7 bases lying between them. CDR1 is LNHDA and CDR2 is SQIVND in the germline V gene (reference sequence). The CDR3 sequence is 12 residues long. DNA for the CDR3: TGTGCCAGTAGTTTCCTCCATGAAAAACTGTTTTTT. Translation: CASSFLHEKLFF.

For the CDR3, the DNA is TGTGCCAGCAGCGTACAGGGCACAGATACGCAGTATTTT. Translation: CASSVQGTDTQYF. The V gene is TRBV9, the J gene TRBJ2-3; D gene uncertain. Germline CDR1 is SGDLS and CDR2 is YYNGEE. The CDR3 sequence is 13 residues long. The V end lost 1 base, the J end lost 1 base, and 4 bases lay between the germline ends.

The gene calls are TRBV19 and TRBJ2-7; 12 positions match TRBD2. There are 13 residues in the CDR3. CDR1 and CDR2 from the germline V gene are LNHDA and SQIVND (reference sequence). The trim removed 9 bases at V and 3 bases at J, leaving 3 bases unmatched. The CDR3 reads CASRLAGDYEQYF. The CDR3 bases are TGTGCCAGCAGACTAGCGGGGGACTACGAGCAGTACTTC.

The V call is TRBV28, the J call TRBJ1-2; the match to TRBD1 covers 9 bases. CDR1 MDHEN and CDR2 SYDVKM come from the germline V gene. There are 14 residues in the CDR3. With 6 bases clipped from V and 4 bases from J, the junction kept 6 bases outside the gene matches. The CDR3 reads CASRAQGAGYGYTF. CDR3 coding DNA: TGTGCCAGCAGAGCACAGGGGGCAGGCTATGGCTACACCTTC.

This clone was seen more than once but under ten times. The CDR3 reads CASSLWDRGLNEQFF. Here the CDR3 DNA reads TGTGCCAGCAGCTTGTGGGACAGGGGACTCAATGAGCAGTTCTTC. The chain links TRBV5-5 to TRBJ2-1, with TRBD1 identical over 10 bases. Germline V lookup: CDR1 SGHKS, CDR2 YYEKEE (reference sequence). This CDR3 is 15 amino acids long. V lost 1 base to trimming and J lost 6 bases; unmatched junction nucleotides: 4.